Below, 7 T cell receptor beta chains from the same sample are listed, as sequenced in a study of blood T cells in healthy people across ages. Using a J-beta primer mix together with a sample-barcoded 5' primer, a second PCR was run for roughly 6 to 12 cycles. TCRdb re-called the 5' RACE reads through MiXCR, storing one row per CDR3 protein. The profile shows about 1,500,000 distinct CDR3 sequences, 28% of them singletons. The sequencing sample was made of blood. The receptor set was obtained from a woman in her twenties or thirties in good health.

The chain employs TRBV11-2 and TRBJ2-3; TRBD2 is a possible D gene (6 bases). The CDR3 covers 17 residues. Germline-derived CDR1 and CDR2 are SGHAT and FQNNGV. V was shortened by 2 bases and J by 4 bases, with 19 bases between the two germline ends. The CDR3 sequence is CASSLNRPYGGADTQYF. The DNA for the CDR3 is TGTGCCAGCAGCTTAAACCGCCCCTACGGGGGAGCAGATACGCAGTATTTT.

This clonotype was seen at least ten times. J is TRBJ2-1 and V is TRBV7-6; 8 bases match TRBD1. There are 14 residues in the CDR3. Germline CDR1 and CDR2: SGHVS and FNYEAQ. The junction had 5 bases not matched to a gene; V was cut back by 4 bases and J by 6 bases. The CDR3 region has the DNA TGTGCCAGCAGCTACCAGGGGGCCCTCAATGAGCAGTTCTTC. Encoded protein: CASSYQGALNEQFF. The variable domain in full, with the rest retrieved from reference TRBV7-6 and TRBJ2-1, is GAGVSQSPRYKVTKRGQDVALRCDPISGHVSLYWYRQALGQGPEFLTYFNYEAQQDKSGLPNDRFSAERPEGSISTLTIQRTEQRDSAMYRCASSYQGALNEQFFGPGTRLTVL.

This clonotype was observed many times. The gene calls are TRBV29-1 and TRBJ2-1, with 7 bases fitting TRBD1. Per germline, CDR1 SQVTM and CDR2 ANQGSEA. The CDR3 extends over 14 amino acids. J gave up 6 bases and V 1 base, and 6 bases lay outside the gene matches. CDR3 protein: CSVEAGQAINEQFF. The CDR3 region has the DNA TGCAGCGTTGAAGCTGGACAGGCTATCAATGAGCAGTTCTTC.

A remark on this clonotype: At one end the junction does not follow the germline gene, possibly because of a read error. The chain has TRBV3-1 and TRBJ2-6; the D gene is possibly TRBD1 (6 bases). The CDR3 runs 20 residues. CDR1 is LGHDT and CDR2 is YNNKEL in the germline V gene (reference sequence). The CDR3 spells CANSQDLGAGDRSGANVLTF. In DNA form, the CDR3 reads TGTGCCAACAGCCAAGATCTGGGGGCCGGAGACAGATCTGGGGCCAACGTCCTGACTTTC.

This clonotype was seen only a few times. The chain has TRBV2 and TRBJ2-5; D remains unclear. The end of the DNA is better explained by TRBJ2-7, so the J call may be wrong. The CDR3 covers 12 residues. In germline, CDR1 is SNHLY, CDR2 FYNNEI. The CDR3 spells CASSVWSGEQYF. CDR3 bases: TGTGCCAGCAGTGTGTGGTCTGGCGAGCAGTACTTC.

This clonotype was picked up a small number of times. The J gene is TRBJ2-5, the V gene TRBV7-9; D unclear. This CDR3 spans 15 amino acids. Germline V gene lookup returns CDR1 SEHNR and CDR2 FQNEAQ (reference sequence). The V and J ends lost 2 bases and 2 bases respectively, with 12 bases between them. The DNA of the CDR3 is TGTGCCAGCAGCTTAAAGTGGGGAATTCAAGAGACCCAGTACTTC. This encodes CASSLKWGIQETQYF.

The CDR3 bases are TGTGCCAGCAGCTTAGGGGGTCTCCGTAATTCACCCCTCCACTTT. It is translated as CASSLGGLRNSPLHF. The gene calls are TRBV7-2 and TRBJ1-6; no definite D call. Deletions cut 1 base from V and 6 bases from J, with 10 bases between. The CDR3 sequence is 15 residues long. Germline values: CDR1 SGHTA, CDR2 FQGNSA.